Listed here are 21 T cell receptor beta chains from one sample, sequenced in a study of vaccination and CD4 T cells after COVID-19. Cultured CD4+ T cell DNA was sequenced using the Oncomine TCR Beta short-read assay. Via MiXCR, TCRdb re-called the PCR reads, giving one row per CDR3 protein. This sample has 4,000 to 6,000 distinct CDR3 sequences, with roughly 60% found just once. Treatment meaning: roughly 11-day PBMC culture with coronavirus spike peptide pools or control peptides (ViraFEST assay). The collection of CD4+ T cells from the unexposed donor took place before the COVID-19 pandemic (2011-2018). Their antigens remain unidentified. Sequences were obtained from CD4+ T cells from blood, cultured in vitro. These receptor sequences come from a human donor in good health.

The J gene is TRBJ2-5, the V gene TRBV5-1, with 10 bases fitting TRBD1. This CDR3 has 17 residues. The J segment lost 4 bases and the V segment lost 4 bases, leaving 13 bases of the junction unmatched. Germline lookup yields CDR1 SGHRS and CDR2 YFSETQ. CDR3 sequence reads: CASSPTLRDRGAETQYF. The CDR3 DNA reads TGCGCCAGCAGCCCGACTCTCCGGGACAGGGGTGCAGAGACCCAGTACTTC.

The chain combines TRBV10-3 with TRBJ1-3; D uncertain. Germline assignment: CDR1 ENHRY and CDR2 SYGVKD. V gave up 6 bases and J gave up 4 bases, with 10 bases separating them. This CDR3 has 13 residues. The CDR3 loop reads CAIRQQPGNTIYF. The CDR3 DNA is TGTGCCATCAGACAGCAACCGGGAAACACCATATATTTT.

The chain has TRBV27 and TRBJ1-2, with no clear D. Germline V gene data show CDR1 as MNHEY and CDR2 as SMNVEV (reference sequence). The CDR3 totals 13 residues. Trimming took off 1 base at V and 6 bases at J, with 9 bases between the two ends. The CDR3, as DNA: TGTGCCAGCAGTTTATTAACCGGGGATGGCTACACCTTC. Its translation is CASSLLTGDGYTF.

The rearrangement uses TRBV19 and TRBJ2-7; perhaps TRBD1 as D (6 bases). From germline, CDR1 is LNHDA and CDR2 SQIVND (reference sequence). V was clipped by 2 bases and J by 2 bases, with 13 bases between them. CDR3 length equals 15 residues. The chain's CDR3 is CASSIRQAKPYEQYF. CDR3 sequence (DNA): TGTGCCAGTAGTATAAGACAGGCTAAACCCTACGAGCAGTACTTC.

The chain recombines TRBV20-1 with TRBJ1-3; 7 nucleotides align to TRBD1. V was pared by 5 bases and J by 4 bases, with 5 bases of the junction left unmatched. The CDR3 is made up of 13 amino acids. The germline gives CDR1 DFQATT, CDR2 SNEGSKA (reference sequence). The DNA for the CDR3 is TGCAGTGCTGAAGACAGGGTAGGAAACACCATATATTTT. It specifies CSAEDRVGNTIYF.

The table lists this clonotype with a few counts. This chain uses TRBV6-2 or TRBV6-3 with TRBJ2-2; TRBD2 aligns across 8 bases. V shed 6 bases, J shed 3 bases, and the junction held 3 bases outside the gene matches. Per the germline V gene, CDR1 is MNHEY and CDR2 is SVGEGT. The CDR3 spans 14 residues. CDR3 residues: CASRRSGDTGELFF. The CDR3 DNA reads as TGTGCCAGCAGACGTAGCGGGGACACCGGGGAGCTGTTTTTT.

The V gene is TRBV2, the J gene TRBJ1-5; no clear D. Trimming cost V 3 bases and J 4 bases, with 7 bases left between them. Germline CDR1 reads SNHLY; CDR2 reads FYNNEI. The CDR3 is 13 amino acids. This chain's CDR3 is CASSEGWNQPQHF. Here the CDR3 DNA reads TGTGCCAGCAGTGAGGGGTGGAATCAGCCCCAGCATTTT.

This clonotype appeared once. J is TRBJ1-1 and V is TRBV7-8, with a weak D call TRBD1 (5 bases). CDR1 is SGHVS, CDR2 FQNEAQ, per germline. V dropped 4 bases and J dropped 0 bases, with 12 bases sitting between them. CDR3 length equals 15 residues. CDR3: CASSYQGQLNTEAFF. As DNA, the CDR3 is TGTGCCAGCAGCTACCAGGGTCAGCTGAACACTGAAGCTTTCTTT.

The chain recombines TRBV30 with TRBJ2-3; no firm D call. The CDR3 is 15 residues long. CDR1 is GTSNPN, CDR2 SVGIG, per germline (reference sequence). V was clipped by 0 bases and J by 0 bases, with 10 bases between them. The CDR3 nucleotides read TGTGCCTGGAGTGTCGGGCGGCCAAGCACAGATACGCAGTATTTT. Its translation: CAWSVGRPSTDTQYF.

The rearrangement links TRBV2 to TRBJ2-5, with 10 bases that match TRBD1. V lost 7 bases and J lost 4; bases outside the gene matches: 9. The germline V gene has CDR1 SNHLY and CDR2 FYNNEI. The CDR3 totals 15 residues. In DNA, the CDR3 is TGTGCCAGCACGCCGGGACAGGGGAGAGGAGAGACCCAGTACTTC. Translation: CASTPGQGRGETQYF.

Only a few counts were recorded for this clonotype. The chain recombines TRBV27 with TRBJ2-4; maybe TRBD1 (5 bases). This CDR3 has 13 residues. V lost 4 bases to trimming and J lost 9 bases, with 13 bases between them. Germline V gene lookup returns CDR1 MNHEY and CDR2 SMNVEV (reference sequence). This CDR3 reads CASSSDRLGIQYF. CDR3 sequence (DNA): TGTGCCAGCAGTTCCGACAGATTGGGCATTCAGTACTTC.

There are a few counts of this clonotype. The rearrangement links TRBV27 to TRBJ1-6; TRBD1 matches 7 bases. V lost 4 bases to trimming and J lost 10 bases; unmatched junction nucleotides: 7. Germline CDR1 and CDR2: MNHEY and SMNVEV (reference sequence). The CDR3 sequence is 14 residues long. The CDR3 bases are TGTGCCAGCAGTTACAGGGGAGCGGGCTCACCCCTCCACTTT. This gives the protein CASSYRGAGSPLHF.

The CDR3 reads CASSPTGLYEQYF. The CDR3 DNA follows: TGTGCCAGCAGCCCTACAGGGCTCTACGAGCAGTACTTC. This rearrangement joins TRBV12-3 or TRBV12-4 to TRBJ2-7; possible D gene TRBD1, 6 bases. The CDR3 contains 13 residues. Trimming pared 6 bases from V and 3 bases from J, leaving 12 bases between.

This chain uses TRBV20-1 with TRBJ2-5; D call uncertain. This CDR3 is 12 amino acids long. V lost 7 bases and J lost 0, with 9 bases in between. Germline CDR1 and CDR2: DFQATT and SNEGSKA (reference sequence). DNA of the CDR3: TGCAGTGTAGATGGGTACCAAGAGACCCAGTACTTC. Amino acids: CSVDGYQETQYF.

The rearrangement uses TRBV11-3 and TRBJ2-2, with 7 bases lining up with TRBD1. The CDR3 has 14 amino acids. Germline CDR1 and CDR2: SGHNT and YENEEA. The junction had 8 bases not matched to a gene; V was cut back by 5 bases and J by 8 bases. The CDR3 reads CASSLRTGFGELFF. The CDR3 region has the DNA TGTGCCAGCAGCCTCCGGACAGGCTTTGGGGAGCTGTTTTTT.

The chain links TRBV7-2 to TRBJ2-3, with 11 bases identical to TRBD2. Germline loops: CDR1 SGHTA, CDR2 FQGNSA. The CDR3 runs 17 residues. Trimming took 5 bases from V and 6 from J; bases not matched to a gene: 13. The CDR3 here is CASSPRIAGGPRDTQYF. The DNA of the CDR3 is TGTGCCAGCAGCCCCCGCATAGCGGGAGGGCCAAGGGATACGCAGTATTTT.

The DNA for the CDR3 is TGTGCCAGCAGTTTCCGTTATGAGGGGGCGCATCAGCCCCAGCATTTT. It translates to CASSFRYEGAHQPQHF. The V and J genes are TRBV28 and TRBJ1-5, with 7 bases that match TRBD1. Trimming took 3 bases from V and 5 from J; bases not matched to a gene: 10. This CDR3 spans 16 amino acids. CDR1 and CDR2 from the germline V gene are MDHEN and SYDVKM.

The gene calls are TRBV5-1 and TRBJ2-7, with 8 bases aligning to TRBD2. CDR3 size: 14 residues. The J segment lost 3 bases and the V segment lost 4 bases, leaving 6 bases of the junction unmatched. Germline V CDR1 and CDR2: SGHRS, YFSETQ. CDR3 amino acids: CASSRGSGNYEQYF. CDR3 DNA sequence: TGCGCCAGCAGCCGAGGTAGCGGGAACTACGAGCAGTACTTC.

The rearrangement joins TRBV19 to TRBJ2-5; a possible D gene is TRBD1 (6 bases). This CDR3 has 12 residues. Germline V lookup: CDR1 LNHDA, CDR2 SQIVND (reference sequence). V shed 7 bases and J shed 5 bases, with 11 bases lying between them. CDR3 sequence reads: CASKNREETQYF. The CDR3 DNA is TGTGCCAGTAAAAACAGGGAGGAGACCCAGTACTTC.

This chain's CDR3 is CSARGTGNGEAFF. CDR3 coding DNA: TGCAGTGCTAGAGGGACAGGTAATGGGGAAGCTTTCTTT. This chain links TRBV20-1 with TRBJ1-1, with TRBD1 matching over 7 bases. The CDR3 runs 13 residues. The junction had 7 bases not matched to a gene; V was cut back by 1 base and J by 8 bases. The germline V gene has CDR1 DFQATT and CDR2 SNEGSKA (reference sequence).

The chain uses TRBV7-2 and TRBJ2-1; D is ambiguous. Looked up from germline, CDR1 is SGHTA and CDR2 is FQGNSA. The CDR3 spans 13 residues. Deletions cut 2 bases from V and 6 bases from J, with 8 bases between. The CDR3, as DNA: TGTGCCAGCAGCTTACGGCCTAGCAATGAGCAGTTCTTC. It codes for CASSLRPSNEQFF.